The rows below give T cell receptor beta chains drawn from one sample of a study of T cell responses to AZD1222 COVID-19 vaccine. The assay was immunoSEQ multiplex PCR, and TCRdb's table has in-frame clones only and misses some. This table holds around 89,000 clones, about 91% found once. This material consisted of peripheral blood, taken 28 days after the second AZD1222 dose. The receptors derive from an adult who received the AZD1222 COVID-19 vaccine. Both conserved end residues are part of each CDR3.

v_gene: TRBV18; j_gene: TRBJ1-2; CDR3aa: CASSLGQDGYTF
v_gene: TRBV7-2; j_gene: TRBJ1-1; CDR3aa: CASSLMQTRGLGTEAFF
v_gene: TRBV27; j_gene: TRBJ2-3; CDR3aa: CASSLLAGTDTQYF
v_gene: TRBV7-3; j_gene: TRBJ1-1; CDR3aa: CASSLDNGILNTEAFF
v_gene: TRBV29-1; j_gene: TRBJ1-1; CDR3aa: CSVPRGPEAFF
v_gene: TRBV5-1; j_gene: TRBJ2-3; CDR3aa: CASSVSGGTTDTQYF
v_gene: TRBV7-9; j_gene: TRBJ1-5; CDR3aa: CASSLGAPASPQHF
v_gene: TRBV2; j_gene: TRBJ2-6; CDR3aa: CASSLGRDNVLTF
v_gene: TRBV15; j_gene: TRBJ1-1; CDR3aa: CATSRAGADTEAFF
v_gene: TRBV10-1; j_gene: TRBJ1-6; CDR3aa: CASSPGVDSSSYNSPLHF
v_gene: TRBV7-3; j_gene: TRBJ1-1; CDR3aa: CASSLVGGGGTEAFF
v_gene: TRBV10-3; j_gene: TRBJ2-3; CDR3aa: CATSGKGSGDTQYF
v_gene: TRBV6-6; j_gene: TRBJ1-2; CDR3aa: CASSGELHGYTF
v_gene: TRBV30; j_gene: TRBJ2-7; CDR3aa: CAWRGIYEQYF
v_gene: TRBV11-2; j_gene: TRBJ2-7; CDR3aa: CASSSWDEQYF
v_gene: TRBV5-1; j_gene: TRBJ1-2; CDR3aa: CASSLVANYGYTF
v_gene: TRBV28; j_gene: TRBJ1-6; CDR3aa: CASSYGSSYNSPLHF
v_gene: TRBV5-8; j_gene: TRBJ2-1; CDR3aa: CASSPGGVPADEQFF
v_gene: TRBV2; j_gene: TRBJ1-4; CDR3aa: CASSDGETNEKLFF
v_gene: TRBV7-3; j_gene: TRBJ1-2; CDR3aa: CASSLGAETGRYGYTF
v_gene: TRBV4-1; j_gene: TRBJ2-1; CDR3aa: CASSLLAGEQFF
v_gene: TRBV5-1; j_gene: TRBJ1-1; CDR3aa: CASRRRGDTEAFF
v_gene: TRBV7-9; j_gene: TRBJ2-7; CDR3aa: CASSDRGPSEQYF
v_gene: TRBV5-1; j_gene: TRBJ2-2; CDR3aa: CASSPRGGTGPTGELFF
v_gene: TRBV7-8; j_gene: TRBJ2-1; CDR3aa: CASSLAHGVGNEQFF
v_gene: TRBV24-1; j_gene: TRBJ2-3; CDR3aa: CATRDRITDTQYF
v_gene: TRBV12-3/TRBV12-4; j_gene: TRBJ1-4; CDR3aa: CASRQDREEKLFF
v_gene: TRBV16; j_gene: TRBJ1-5; CDR3aa: CASSQSVGGGQPQHF
v_gene: TRBV7-3; j_gene: TRBJ2-1; CDR3aa: CASRLDSLNNEQFF
v_gene: TRBV15; j_gene: TRBJ1-2; CDR3aa: CATSRDGHPPGGGYTF
v_gene: TRBV29-1; j_gene: TRBJ2-7; CDR3aa: CSVVGEVYEQYF
v_gene: TRBV2; j_gene: TRBJ1-1; CDR3aa: CASSFQGATEAFF
v_gene: TRBV18; j_gene: TRBJ2-1; CDR3aa: CASSPLAGLGGEQFF
v_gene: TRBV7-2; j_gene: TRBJ2-7; CDR3aa: CASRALYEQYF
v_gene: TRBV5-1; j_gene: TRBJ2-2; CDR3aa: CASSLVVAGELFF
v_gene: TRBV4-1; j_gene: TRBJ1-1; CDR3aa: CASSLAGGQAEAFF
v_gene: TRBV19; j_gene: TRBJ1-5; CDR3aa: CASTDRGERQPQHF
v_gene: TRBV2; j_gene: TRBJ1-5; CDR3aa: CASSVLETGPGGSNQPQHF
v_gene: TRBV11-2; j_gene: TRBJ1-1; CDR3aa: CASSLRTNTEAFF
v_gene: TRBV5-4; j_gene: TRBJ1-1; CDR3aa: CASSALDVMNTEAFF
v_gene: TRBV5-4; j_gene: TRBJ1-1; CDR3aa: CASSPGGATGEYEAFF
v_gene: TRBV14; j_gene: TRBJ1-1; CDR3aa: CASSQQDVGTEAFF
v_gene: TRBV28; j_gene: TRBJ2-7; CDR3aa: CASSPRGWPLYEQYF
v_gene: TRBV7-3; j_gene: TRBJ1-1; CDR3aa: CASSLRKGTGGYAFF
v_gene: TRBV19; j_gene: TRBJ1-5; CDR3aa: CASSIFPDQPQHF